This entry lists 24 T cell receptor beta chains sequenced from one sample in a study of shared clonotypes between healthy human individuals. TCRdb keeps only in-frame clones here, not all; method: immunoSEQ multiplex PCR. The sample includes about 330,000 clones, around nine tenths of them seen just once. Sequencing was done on a sample of memory CD8+ T cells sorted from blood. Described subset: CD45RO+ cells pooled with CCR7-negative TemRA cells. The receptor source for this set is a young man in good health.

The chain combines TRBV4-1 with TRBJ2-7; the match to TRBD1 covers 7 bases. The ends lost 0 bases at V and 4 bases at J; junction bases unmatched: 6. The CDR3 consists of 15 residues. Germline values: CDR1 MGHRA, CDR2 YSYEKL. CDR3 loop: CASSQDKGAGYEQYF. The CDR3 coding sequence is TGCGCCAGCAGCCAAGATAAGGGGGCAGGGTACGAGCAGTACTTC.

This chain links TRBV13 with TRBJ2-3; TRBD1 matches at 8 bases. CDR3 length: 15 amino acids. CDR1 and CDR2 from the germline V gene are PRHDT and FYEKMQ (reference sequence). The V segment lost 3 bases and the J segment 5 bases; nucleotides outside the gene matches: 7. CDR3 nucleotides: TGTGCCAGCAGCTTCGAACAGGGGGTTTTAGATACGCAGTATTTT. Translation: CASSFEQGVLDTQYF.

A single count supports this clone. CDR3 sequence: CASMDRVTSYEQYF. CDR3 nucleotides: TGTGCCAGCATGGACAGGGTCACTTCCTACGAGCAGTACTTC. The genes are TRBV2 and TRBJ2-7, with 8 bases lining up with TRBD1. With 7 bases clipped from V and 1 base from J, the junction kept 6 bases outside the gene matches. CDR3 length: 14 amino acids. CDR1 is SNHLY and CDR2 is FYNNEI in the germline V gene. Full variable domain (missing parts from reference TRBV2 and TRBJ2-7): EPEVTQTPSHQVTQMGQEVILRCVPISNHLYFYWYRQILGQKVEFLVSFYNNEISEKSEIFDDQFSVERPDGSNFTLKIRSTKLEDSAMYFCASMDRVTSYEQYFGPGTRLTVT.

This chain joins TRBV28 and TRBJ2-3; 12 bases map to TRBD2. The J segment lost 0 bases and the V segment lost 8 bases, leaving 15 bases of the junction unmatched. The CDR3 extends over 19 amino acids. The germline V gene encodes CDR1 MDHEN and CDR2 SYDVKM. CDR3 DNA sequence: TGTGCCAGCGGGTTACTAGGACTAGCGGGGTTCGCTAGCACAGATACGCAGTATTTT. It specifies CASGLLGLAGFASTDTQYF.

Judged by abundance, this clone is large. This chain links TRBV19 with TRBJ1-2; D unclear. The V gene's germline CDR1 is LNHDA and CDR2 SQIVND (reference sequence). This CDR3 comprises 18 residues. The V and J ends lost 5 bases and 3 bases respectively, with 25 bases between them. CDR3 nucleotides: TGTGCCAGTAGTCTCCTTTGGGCCGATGGAGAAATCCACTATGGCTACACCTTC. It encodes CASSLLWADGEIHYGYTF. The full variable domain, in which reference TRBV19 and TRBJ1-2 provide the parts outside the CDR3, is DGGITQSPKYLFRKEGQNVTLSCEQNLNHDAMYWYRQDPGQGLRLIYYSQIVNDFQKGDIAEGYSVSREKKESFPLTVTSAQKNPTAFYLCASSLLWADGEIHYGYTFGSGTRLTVV.

The chain combines TRBV7-6 with TRBJ2-7; 9 nucleotides match TRBD2. The CDR3 runs 14 residues. Trimming removed 5 bases from V and 5 bases from J; junction bases left unmatched: 7. Germline values: CDR1 SGHVS, CDR2 FNYEAQ. DNA of the CDR3: TGTGCCAGCAGCCTAAAGACTAGCGGAGACGAGCAGTACTTC. This encodes CASSLKTSGDEQYF. The full variable domain, in which reference TRBV7-6 and TRBJ2-7 provide the parts outside the CDR3, is GAGVSQSPRYKVTKRGQDVALRCDPISGHVSLYWYRQALGQGPEFLTYFNYEAQQDKSGLPNDRFSAERPEGSISTLTIQRTEQRDSAMYRCASSLKTSGDEQYFGPGTRLTVT.

This clone was observed once. The chain couples TRBV7-6 to TRBJ1-4; 9 bases fit TRBD1. Trimming cost V 0 bases and J 2 bases; bases outside gene matches: 1. The CDR3 spans 16 residues. The V gene's germline CDR1 is SGHVS and CDR2 FNYEAQ. The CDR3 sequence is CASSLAGQGTNEKLFF. The DNA for the CDR3 is TGTGCCAGCAGCTTAGCGGGACAGGGTACTAATGAAAAACTGTTTTTT.

The V call is TRBV6-1, the J call TRBJ1-6; D remains ambiguous. CDR1 and CDR2 from the germline V gene are MNHNS and SASEGT. The V end was cut by 4 bases, the J end by 1 base, with 11 bases between. The CDR3 covers 16 residues. The CDR3 bases are TGTGCCAGCAGTGGAGGAAGGGAGTCCTATAATTCACCCCTCCACTTT. This sequence encodes CASSGGRESYNSPLHF.

This rearrangement joins TRBV2 to TRBJ2-5; D is uncertain. Per the germline V gene, CDR1 is SNHLY and CDR2 is FYNNEI. V lost 0 bases and J lost 5, with 10 bases in between. The CDR3 is 14 amino acids. The CDR3 sequence: CASSEASSGETQYF. CDR3 in DNA: TGTGCCAGCAGTGAAGCGTCATCCGGGGAGACCCAGTACTTC.

The CDR3: CASSHRELDEQFF. In DNA, the CDR3 is TGTGCCAGCAGTCACAGGGAACTAGATGAGCAGTTCTTC. This chain connects TRBV6-5 to TRBJ2-1, with D possibly matching TRBD1 (6 bases). The CDR3 totals 13 residues. Trimming cost V 5 bases and J 8 bases, with 13 bases left between them. Germline assignment: CDR1 MNHEY and CDR2 SVGAGI.

The chain has TRBV10-3 and TRBJ2-1; the D gene is possibly TRBD1 (6 bases). Germline lookup yields CDR1 ENHRY and CDR2 SYGVKD. The CDR3 contains 15 residues. V was clipped by 2 bases and J by 9 bases, with 17 bases between them. This chain's CDR3 is CAISEGTPLTSEQFF. The CDR3 DNA follows: TGTGCCATCAGTGAGGGGACACCCCTCACAAGTGAGCAGTTCTTC.

The V gene is TRBV6-6, the J gene TRBJ2-1, with a possible D match to TRBD2 (6 bases). CDR3 length: 14 amino acids. V lost 8 bases, J lost 2 bases, and 13 bases lay in between. CDR1 is MNHNY, CDR2 SVGAGI, per germline (reference sequence). CDR3 nucleotides: TGTGCCAGCTCTAGCGCGGGGCCCTACAATGAGCAGTTCTTC. Protein: CASSSAGPYNEQFF.

This chain joins TRBV29-1 and TRBJ1-1, with a tentative D call TRBD1 (5 bases). The CDR3 has 12 residues. Germline V gene sequence: CDR1 SQVTM, CDR2 ANQGSEA. The ends were cut back, 7 bases at V and 5 bases at J, with 14 bases in the middle. CDR3 DNA sequence: TGCAGCGCGACAGTCCTCGGAACTGAAGCTTTCTTT. Translated: CSATVLGTEAFF. The entire variable domain, with the rest obtained from reference TRBV29-1 and TRBJ1-1, is as follows: SAVISQKPSRDICQRGTSLTIQCQVDSQVTMMFWYRQQPGQSLTLIATANQGSEATYESGFVIDKFPISRPNLTFSTLTVSNMSPEDSSIYLCSATVLGTEAFFGQGTRLTVV.

This clone was counted a single time. This chain joins TRBV7-9 and TRBJ2-1; D remains unclear. CDR1 and CDR2 (germline): SEHNR, FQNEAQ (reference sequence). CDR3 size: 13 residues. V dropped 1 base and J dropped 6 bases, with 7 bases sitting between them. CDR3 DNA sequence: TGTGCCAGCAGCTTAGATGGGTTCAATGAGCAGTTCTTC. It yields the protein CASSLDGFNEQFF.

The V gene is TRBV30, the J gene TRBJ1-5; TRBD1 aligns across 9 bases. Germline V gives CDR1 GTSNPN, CDR2 SVGIG (reference sequence). Unmatched junction bases numbered 16, after V lost 2 bases and J lost 2 bases. The CDR3 has 19 residues. CDR3 nucleotides: TGTGCCTGGAGTCTCGCAGAAACACAGGGGGCGTTGGGCAATCAGCCCCAGCATTTT. Translating gives CAWSLAETQGALGNQPQHF.

The V call is TRBV2, the J call TRBJ1-4; unclear D gene. Trimming shortened V by 4 bases and J by 2 bases, and 11 bases separated the two germline ends. Germline-derived CDR1 and CDR2 are SNHLY and FYNNEI. This CDR3 has 15 amino acids. In DNA form, the CDR3 reads TGTGCCAGCAGTGGGTTGCGGTGGACTAATGAAAAACTGTTTTTT. Translated: CASSGLRWTNEKLFF. The full variable domain, completed using reference TRBV2 and TRBJ1-4, is EPEVTQTPSHQVTQMGQEVILRCVPISNHLYFYWYRQILGQKVEFLVSFYNNEISEKSEIFDDQFSVERPDGSNFTLKIRSTKLEDSAMYFCASSGLRWTNEKLFFGSGTQLSVL.

CDR3 loop: CASSFRVGYEQYF. For the CDR3, the DNA is TGTGCCAGCAGCTTTAGGGTCGGCTACGAGCAGTACTTC. This rearrangement joins TRBV11-3 to TRBJ2-7; D gene uncertain. The CDR3 contains 13 residues. Germline V gene sequence: CDR1 SGHNT, CDR2 YENEEA. V was clipped by 3 bases and J by 3 bases, with 9 bases between them.

This clone is a singleton in its sample. This sequence joins TRBV27 and TRBJ2-7, with 16 bases matching TRBD2. The germline V gene has CDR1 MNHEY and CDR2 SMNVEV (reference sequence). V was pared by 7 bases and J by 9 bases, with 12 bases of the junction left unmatched. The CDR3 contains 16 residues. CDR3: CASKGLGLAGGIGQYF. The CDR3 DNA sequence: TGTGCCAGCAAAGGCCTGGGACTAGCGGGAGGGATAGGGCAGTACTTC.

The J gene is TRBJ2-7, the V gene TRBV27, with D maybe TRBD1 (6 bases). This CDR3 region has 17 residues. Per the germline V gene, CDR1 is MNHEY and CDR2 is SMNVEV (reference sequence). The ends were cut back, 4 bases at V and 4 bases at J, with 23 bases in the middle. The CDR3 protein is CASSSIGEGVLSYEQYF. Here the CDR3 DNA reads TGTGCCAGCAGTTCCATAGGCGAGGGGGTCCTTTCGTACGAGCAGTACTTC.

The V call is TRBV7-9, the J call TRBJ2-7, with TRBD2 identical over 9 bases. Germline CDR1 reads SEHNR; CDR2 reads FQNEAQ (reference sequence). V shed 4 bases and J 3 bases; nucleotides not matched to a gene: 7. This CDR3 is 15 amino acids long. CDR3 amino acids: CASSSAGTSLYEQYF. The CDR3 nucleotides are TGTGCCAGCAGCTCGGCCGGGACTAGCCTCTACGAGCAGTACTTC.

The chain combines TRBV7-9 with TRBJ2-7; 14 nucleotides line up with TRBD2. The V gene end was trimmed by 5 bases and the J gene end by 3 bases; junction bases not matched to a gene: 9. The CDR3 loop spans 17 amino acids. Germline V gene data show CDR1 as SEHNR and CDR2 as FQNEAQ (reference sequence). The CDR3, as DNA: TGTGCCAGCAGCCCGACGACTAGCGGGAGGGGGGACTACGAGCAGTACTTC. This gives the protein CASSPTTSGRGDYEQYF.

This chain joins TRBV19 and TRBJ2-1, with TRBD1 identical over 7 bases. The junction had 3 bases not matched to a gene; V was cut back by 2 bases and J by 2 bases. CDR1 and CDR2 from the germline V gene are LNHDA and SQIVND (reference sequence). The CDR3 is 15 amino acids. The CDR3 nucleotides read TGTGCCAGTAGTATAACCGGGACAGCCTACAATGAGCAGTTCTTC. Translating it yields CASSITGTAYNEQFF.

This clone was observed a few times. V usage is TRBV9 and J usage is TRBJ1-1; D not certain. This CDR3 is built from 13 residues. V lost 0 bases and J lost 3, with 6 bases in between. Germline V lookup: CDR1 SGDLS, CDR2 YYNGEE. The CDR3 nucleotides read TGTGCCAGCAGCGTAGTTCTAGACACTGAAGCTTTCTTT. Protein: CASSVVLDTEAFF.

The chain carries TRBV27 and TRBJ2-5; 8 positions agree with TRBD2. The ends lost 7 bases at V and 5 bases at J; junction bases unmatched: 12. The V gene's germline CDR1 is MNHEY and CDR2 SMNVEV (reference sequence). This CDR3 spans 15 amino acids. Written as DNA, the CDR3 is TGTGCCAGCAACCGTTTCGGGGGGGCCGGGGAGACCCAGTACTTC. Its translation is CASNRFGGAGETQYF.